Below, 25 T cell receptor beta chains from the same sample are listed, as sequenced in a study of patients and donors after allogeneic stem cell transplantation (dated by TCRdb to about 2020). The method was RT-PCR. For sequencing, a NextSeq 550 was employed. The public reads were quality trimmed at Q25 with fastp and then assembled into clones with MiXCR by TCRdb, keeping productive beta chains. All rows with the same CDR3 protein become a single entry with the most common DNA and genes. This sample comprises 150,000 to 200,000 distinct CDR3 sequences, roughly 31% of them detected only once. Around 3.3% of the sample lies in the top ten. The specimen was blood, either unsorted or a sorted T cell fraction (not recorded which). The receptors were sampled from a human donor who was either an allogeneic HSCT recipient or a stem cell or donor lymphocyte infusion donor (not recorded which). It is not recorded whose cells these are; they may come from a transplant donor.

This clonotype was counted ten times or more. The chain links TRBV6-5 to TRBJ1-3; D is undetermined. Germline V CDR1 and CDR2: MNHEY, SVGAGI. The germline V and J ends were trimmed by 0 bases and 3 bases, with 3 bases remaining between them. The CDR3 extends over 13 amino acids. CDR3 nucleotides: TGTGCCAGCAGTTACTCGAGTGGAAACACCATATATTTT. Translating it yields CASSYSSGNTIYF.

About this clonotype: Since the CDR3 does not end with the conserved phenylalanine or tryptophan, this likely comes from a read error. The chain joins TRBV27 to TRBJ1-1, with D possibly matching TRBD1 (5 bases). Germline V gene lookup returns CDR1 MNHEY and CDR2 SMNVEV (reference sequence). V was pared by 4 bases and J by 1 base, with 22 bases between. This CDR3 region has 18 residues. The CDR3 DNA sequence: TGTGCCAGCAGTTCACGCCGGGAGGCAGGGTCTGGGAACACTGAAGCTTTCTTG. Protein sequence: CASSSRREAGSGNTEAFL.

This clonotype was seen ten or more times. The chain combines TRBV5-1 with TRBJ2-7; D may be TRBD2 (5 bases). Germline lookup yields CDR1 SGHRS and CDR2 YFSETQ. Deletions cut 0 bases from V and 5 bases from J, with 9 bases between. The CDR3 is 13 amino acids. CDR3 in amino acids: CASSLESGNEQYF. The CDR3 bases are TGCGCCAGCAGCTTGGAAAGCGGTAACGAGCAGTACTTC.

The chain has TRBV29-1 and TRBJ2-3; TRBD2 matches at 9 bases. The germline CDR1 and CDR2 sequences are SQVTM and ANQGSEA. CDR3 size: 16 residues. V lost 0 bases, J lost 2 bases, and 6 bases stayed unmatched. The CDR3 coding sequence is TGCAGCGTTGAAGATTTTGGGACTAGCTCCACAGATACGCAGTATTTT. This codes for CSVEDFGTSSTDTQYF.

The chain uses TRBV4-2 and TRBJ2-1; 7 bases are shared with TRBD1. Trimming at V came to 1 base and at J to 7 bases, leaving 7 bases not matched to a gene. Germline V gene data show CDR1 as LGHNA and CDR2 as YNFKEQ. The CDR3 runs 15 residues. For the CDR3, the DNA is TGTGCCAGCAGCCAAGGTGTGATCAGGGGGAATGAGCAGTTCTTC. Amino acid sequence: CASSQGVIRGNEQFF.

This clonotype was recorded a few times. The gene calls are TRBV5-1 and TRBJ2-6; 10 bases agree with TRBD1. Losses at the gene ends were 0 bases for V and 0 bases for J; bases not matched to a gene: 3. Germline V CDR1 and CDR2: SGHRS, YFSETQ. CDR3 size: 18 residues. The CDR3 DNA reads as TGCGCCAGCAGCTTGGAGGGACAGGGGAGCTCTGGGGCCAACGTCCTGACTTTC. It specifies CASSLEGQGSSGANVLTF.

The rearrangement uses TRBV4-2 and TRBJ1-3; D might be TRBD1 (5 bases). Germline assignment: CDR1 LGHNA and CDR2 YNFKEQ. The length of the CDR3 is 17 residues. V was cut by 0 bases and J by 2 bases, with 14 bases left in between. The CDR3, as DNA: TGTGCCAGCAGCCAAGAGGCGTCCAGGGTCCCTGGAAACACCATATATTTT. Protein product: CASSQEASRVPGNTIYF.

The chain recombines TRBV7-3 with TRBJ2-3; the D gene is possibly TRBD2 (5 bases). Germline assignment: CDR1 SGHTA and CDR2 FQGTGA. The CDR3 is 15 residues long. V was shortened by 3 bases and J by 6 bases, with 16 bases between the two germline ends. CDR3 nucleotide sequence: TGTGCCAGCAGCTTCCAACTCGCGGGCAGGGATACGCAGTATTTT. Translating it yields CASSFQLAGRDTQYF.

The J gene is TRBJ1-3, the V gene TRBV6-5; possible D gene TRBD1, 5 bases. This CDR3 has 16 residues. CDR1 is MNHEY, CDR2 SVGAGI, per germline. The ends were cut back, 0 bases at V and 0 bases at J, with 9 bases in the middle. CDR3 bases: TGTGCCAGCAGTTACTCGGGGCAGGGCTCTGGAAACACCATATATTTT. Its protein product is CASSYSGQGSGNTIYF.

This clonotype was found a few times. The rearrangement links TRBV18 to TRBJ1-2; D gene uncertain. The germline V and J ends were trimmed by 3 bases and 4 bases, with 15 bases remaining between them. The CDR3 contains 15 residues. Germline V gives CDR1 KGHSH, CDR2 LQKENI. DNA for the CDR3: TGTGCCAGCTCACCGCCCCAACATGGGATCTATGGCTACACCTTC. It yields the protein CASSPPQHGIYGYTF.

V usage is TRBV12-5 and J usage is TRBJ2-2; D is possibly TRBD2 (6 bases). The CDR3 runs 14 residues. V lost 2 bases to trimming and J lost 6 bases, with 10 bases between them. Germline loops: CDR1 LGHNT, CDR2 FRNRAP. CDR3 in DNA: TGTGCTAGTGGTTTGTACGGGAGTGCCGGGGAGCTGTTTTTT. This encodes CASGLYGSAGELFF.

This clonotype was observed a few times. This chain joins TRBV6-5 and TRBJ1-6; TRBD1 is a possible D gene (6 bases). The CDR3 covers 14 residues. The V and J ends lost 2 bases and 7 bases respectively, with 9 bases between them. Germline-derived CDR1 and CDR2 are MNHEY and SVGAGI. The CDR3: CASSYGGPNSPLHF. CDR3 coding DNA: TGTGCCAGCAGTTACGGGGGCCCCAATTCACCCCTCCACTTT.

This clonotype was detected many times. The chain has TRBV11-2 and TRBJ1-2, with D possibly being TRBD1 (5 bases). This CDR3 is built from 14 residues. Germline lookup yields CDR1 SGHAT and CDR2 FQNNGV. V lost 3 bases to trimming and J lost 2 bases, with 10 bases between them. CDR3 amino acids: CASSLMTANYGYTF. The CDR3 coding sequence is TGTGCCAGCAGCTTGATGACAGCCAACTATGGCTACACCTTC.

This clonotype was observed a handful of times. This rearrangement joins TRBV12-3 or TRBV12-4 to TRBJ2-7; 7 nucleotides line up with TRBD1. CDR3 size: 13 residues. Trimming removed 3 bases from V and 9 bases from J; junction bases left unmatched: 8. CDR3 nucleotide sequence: TGTGCCAGCAGTTTTAAACAGGGGCAGGCGCAGTACTTC. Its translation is CASSFKQGQAQYF.

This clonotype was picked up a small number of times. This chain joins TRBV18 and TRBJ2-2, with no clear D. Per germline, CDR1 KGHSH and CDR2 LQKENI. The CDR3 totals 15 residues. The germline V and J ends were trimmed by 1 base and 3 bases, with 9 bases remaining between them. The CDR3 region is CASSPRYQDTGELFF. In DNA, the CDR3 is TGTGCCAGCTCACCACGTTACCAGGACACCGGGGAGCTGTTTTTT. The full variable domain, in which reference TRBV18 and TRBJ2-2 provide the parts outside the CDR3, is NAGVMQNPRHLVRRRGQEARLRCSPMKGHSHVYWYRQLPEEGLKFMVYLQKENIIDESGMPKERFSAEFPKEGPSILRIQQVVRGDSAAYFCASSPRYQDTGELFFGEGSRLTVL.

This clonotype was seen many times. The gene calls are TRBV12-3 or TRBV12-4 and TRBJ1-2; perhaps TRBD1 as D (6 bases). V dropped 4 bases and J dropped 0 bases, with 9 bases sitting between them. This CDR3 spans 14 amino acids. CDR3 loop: CASSSRTANYGYTF. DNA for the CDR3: TGTGCCAGCAGTTCGCGGACAGCTAACTATGGCTACACCTTC.

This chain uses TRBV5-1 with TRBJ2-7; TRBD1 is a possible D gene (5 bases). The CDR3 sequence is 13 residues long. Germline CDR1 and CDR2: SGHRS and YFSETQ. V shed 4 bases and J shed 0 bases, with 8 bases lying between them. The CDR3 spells CASSEDNSYEQYF. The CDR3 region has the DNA TGCGCCAGCAGCGAGGACAACTCCTACGAGCAGTACTTC.

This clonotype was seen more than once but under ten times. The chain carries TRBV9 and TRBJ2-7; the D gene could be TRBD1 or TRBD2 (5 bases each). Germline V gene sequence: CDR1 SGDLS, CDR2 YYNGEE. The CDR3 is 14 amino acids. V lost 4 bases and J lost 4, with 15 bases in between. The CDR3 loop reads CASSPRQGAYEQYF. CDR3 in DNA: TGTGCCAGCAGCCCTCGGCAGGGAGCATACGAGCAGTACTTC.

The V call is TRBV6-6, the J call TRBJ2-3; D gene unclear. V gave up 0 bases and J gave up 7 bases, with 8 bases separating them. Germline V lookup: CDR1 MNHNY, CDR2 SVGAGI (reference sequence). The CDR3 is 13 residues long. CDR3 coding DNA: TGTGCCAGCAGTTACTCGGCTACCCATACGCAGTATTTT. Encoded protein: CASSYSATHTQYF.

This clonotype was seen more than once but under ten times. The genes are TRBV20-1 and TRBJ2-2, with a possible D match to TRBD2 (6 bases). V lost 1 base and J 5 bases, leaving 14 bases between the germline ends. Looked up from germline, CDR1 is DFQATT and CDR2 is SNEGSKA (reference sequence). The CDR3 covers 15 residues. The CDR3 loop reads CSARASVAGTGELFF. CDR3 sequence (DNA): TGCAGTGCTAGAGCTAGCGTGGCGGGAACCGGGGAGCTGTTTTTT.

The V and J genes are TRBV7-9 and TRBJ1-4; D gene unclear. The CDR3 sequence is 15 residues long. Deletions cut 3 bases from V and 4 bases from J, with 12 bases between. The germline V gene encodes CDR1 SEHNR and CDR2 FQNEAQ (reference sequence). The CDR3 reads CASSFPRADNEKLFF. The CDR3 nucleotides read TGTGCCAGCAGCTTTCCCCGGGCCGATAATGAAAAACTGTTTTTT.

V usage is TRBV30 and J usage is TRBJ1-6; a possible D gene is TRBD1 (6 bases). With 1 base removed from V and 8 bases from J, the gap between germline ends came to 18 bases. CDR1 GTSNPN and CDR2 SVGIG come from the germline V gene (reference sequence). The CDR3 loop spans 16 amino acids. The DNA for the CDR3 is TGTGCCTGGAGTGCCACGGGGGGGACATTTGATTCACCCCTCCACTTT. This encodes CAWSATGGTFDSPLHF.

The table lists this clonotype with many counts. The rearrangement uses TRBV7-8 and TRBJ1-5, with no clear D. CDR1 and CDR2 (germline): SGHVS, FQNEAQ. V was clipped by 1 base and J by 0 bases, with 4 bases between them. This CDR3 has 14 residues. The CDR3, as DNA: TGTGCCAGCAGCTTAGGGAATAGCAATCAGCCCCAGCATTTT. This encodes CASSLGNSNQPQHF.

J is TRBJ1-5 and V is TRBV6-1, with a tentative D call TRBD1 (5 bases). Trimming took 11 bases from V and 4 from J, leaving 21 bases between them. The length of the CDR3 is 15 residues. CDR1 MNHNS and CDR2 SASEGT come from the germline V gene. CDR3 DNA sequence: TGTGCCGGAGCTCTGGACCTTTGGGGGAATCAGCCCCAGCATTTT. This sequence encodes CAGALDLWGNQPQHF.

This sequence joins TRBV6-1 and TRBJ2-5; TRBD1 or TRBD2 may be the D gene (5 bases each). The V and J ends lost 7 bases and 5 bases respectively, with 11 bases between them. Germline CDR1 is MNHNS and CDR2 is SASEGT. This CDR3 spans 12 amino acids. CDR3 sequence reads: CASTRDRETQYF. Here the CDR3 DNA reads TGTGCCAGCACCCGGGACCGGGAGACCCAGTACTTC.